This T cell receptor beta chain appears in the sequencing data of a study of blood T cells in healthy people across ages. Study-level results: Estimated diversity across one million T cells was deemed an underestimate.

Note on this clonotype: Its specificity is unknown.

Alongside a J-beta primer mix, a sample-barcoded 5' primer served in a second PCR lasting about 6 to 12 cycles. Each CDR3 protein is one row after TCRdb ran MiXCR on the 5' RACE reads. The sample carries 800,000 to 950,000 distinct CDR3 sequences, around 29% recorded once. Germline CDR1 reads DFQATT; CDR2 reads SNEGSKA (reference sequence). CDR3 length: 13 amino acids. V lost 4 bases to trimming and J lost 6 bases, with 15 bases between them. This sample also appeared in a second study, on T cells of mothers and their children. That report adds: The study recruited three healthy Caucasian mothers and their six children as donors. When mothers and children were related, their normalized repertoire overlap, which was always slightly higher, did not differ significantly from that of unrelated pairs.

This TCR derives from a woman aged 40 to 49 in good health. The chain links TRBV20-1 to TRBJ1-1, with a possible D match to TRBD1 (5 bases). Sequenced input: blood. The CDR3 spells CSATFVGGAEAFF. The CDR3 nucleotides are TGCAGTGCTACCTTTGTGGGGGGGGCTGAAGCTTTCTTT.